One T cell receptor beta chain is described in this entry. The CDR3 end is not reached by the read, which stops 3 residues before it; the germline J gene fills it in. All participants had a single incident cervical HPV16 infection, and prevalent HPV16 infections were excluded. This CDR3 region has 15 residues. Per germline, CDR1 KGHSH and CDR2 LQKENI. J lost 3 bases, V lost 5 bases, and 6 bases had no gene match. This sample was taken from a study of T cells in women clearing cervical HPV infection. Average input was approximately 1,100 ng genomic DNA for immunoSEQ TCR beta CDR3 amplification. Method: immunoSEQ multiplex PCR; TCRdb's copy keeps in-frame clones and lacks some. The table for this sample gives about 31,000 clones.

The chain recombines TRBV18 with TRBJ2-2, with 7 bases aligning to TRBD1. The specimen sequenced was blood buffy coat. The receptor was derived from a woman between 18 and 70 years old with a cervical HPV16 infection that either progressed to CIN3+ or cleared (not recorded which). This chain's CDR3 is CASSFSQGDTGELFF. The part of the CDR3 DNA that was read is TGTGCCAGCTCATTCTCGCAGGGGGACACCGGGGAG.